The rows below give T cell receptor beta chains drawn from one sample of a study of cytomegalovirus exposure and HLA in healthy donors. Data came from immunoSEQ multiplex PCR; TCRdb stores just in-frame clones and leaves some out. The sample holds roughly 180,000 clones, around 78% seen once. Sequenced sample: PBMCs. Source of these receptors: a female donor in good health and CMV-seronegative. Both conserved end residues are part of each CDR3. The order of the fields is V gene, D gene, J gene, clone size, CDR3 DNA, CDR3 protein. D genes are given only for firm matches. Rows may omit the clone size; those that give it use once, few, many or a size class.

TRBV6-6	.	TRBJ1-5	.	TGTGCCAGCGGACAGACCTATAGCAATCAGCCCCAGCATTTT	CASGQTYSNQPQHF
TRBV5-4	TRBD2	TRBJ2-7	.	TGTGCCAGCAGCTTGGCCGGGACTAGCGATTACGAGCAGTACTTC	CASSLAGTSDYEQYF
TRBV18	.	TRBJ1-2	.	TGTGCCAGCTCACCACTTCGGGATGGCTACACCTTC	CASSPLRDGYTF
TRBV7-9	.	TRBJ1-1	.	TGTGCCATAGAAGTTGGGAACACTGAAGCTTTCTTT	CAIEVGNTEAFF
TRBV27	TRBD2	TRBJ2-4	.	TGTGCCAGCAGTTTATCGAAAGTAGCGGGGGTTGTCAAAAACAGTCAGTACTTC	CASSLSKVAGVVKNSQYF
TRBV30	TRBD2	TRBJ2-3	.	TGTGCCTGGAGCCTCGCGGGGGGGCGAACAGATACGCAGTATTTT	CAWSLAGGRTDTQYF
TRBV5-4	TRBD2	TRBJ2-7	.	TGTGCCAGCAGCTTCAGGACTAGCGGGAGCGGGGAGCAGTACTTC	CASSFRTSGSGEQYF
TRBV7-3	TRBD2	TRBJ2-1	once	TGTGCCAGCAGCTTCCGGACTAGCGGGAGAGGGCGTGCGAATGAGCAGTTCTTC	CASSFRTSGRGRANEQFF
TRBV18	TRBD1	TRBJ2-7	.	TGTGCCAGCTCACCAGACAGGGGTACCTACGAGCAGTACTTC	CASSPDRGTYEQYF
TRBV28	.	TRBJ2-7	once	TGTGCCAGCAGCCCGACCGACAGAAATTACGAGCAGTACTTC	CASSPTDRNYEQYF
TRBV7-8	.	TRBJ2-2	.	TGTGCCAGCAGCCCACAATTTGAGGTCACCGGGGAGCTGTTTTTT	CASSPQFEVTGELFF
TRBV30	.	TRBJ2-7	few	TGTGCCTGGAGTGTATCTGGGGCGGGGCTCTACGAGCAGTACTTC	CAWSVSGAGLYEQYF
TRBV28	.	TRBJ1-5	once	TGTGCCAGCAGTTTAGGAGCCAGACAGGAGCAGCCCCAGCATTTT	CASSLGARQEQPQHF
TRBV7-9	.	TRBJ2-7	once	TGTGCCAGCAGCTTAGGCGGGACCTACGAGCAGTACTTC	CASSLGGTYEQYF
TRBV11-2	.	TRBJ2-7	.	TGTGCCAGCAGCTTGGGGGGTACCTACGAGCAGTACTTC	CASSLGGTYEQYF
TRBV6-1	.	TRBJ1-1	.	TGTGCCAGCAGTGAATTGGAAGCCGTAAGGAGGGCTTTCTTT	CASSELEAVRRAFF
TRBV18	.	TRBJ1-5	once	TGTGCCAGCTCACCTCAGAGGGCCGACAATCAGCCCCAGCATTTT	CASSPQRADNQPQHF
TRBV5-1	TRBD1	TRBJ2-2	.	TGCGCCAGCAGCCCGTTACAGGGGGCGAACACCGGGGAGCTGTTTTTT	CASSPLQGANTGELFF
TRBV9	.	TRBJ1-5	.	TGTGCCAGCAGCGTAGGAGACAGTCATGATCAGCCCCAGCATTTT	CASSVGDSHDQPQHF
TRBV10-3	TRBD1	TRBJ1-5	.	TGTGCCATCAGAGGACAGGACAATCAGCCCCAGCATTTT	CAIRGQDNQPQHF
TRBV5-4	.	TRBJ2-5	.	TGTGCCAGTAAAGCAGGAGGTCTCGGTGAGACCCAGTACTTC	CASKAGGLGETQYF
TRBV4-2	TRBD2	TRBJ2-4	.	TGTGCCAGCAGCCAAGCGGCTAGCGGGGGGGAAAACATTCAGTACTTC	CASSQAASGGENIQYF
TRBV6-6	TRBD1	TRBJ1-3	.	TGTGCCAGCAGCCGGGGACAGACGAGAAACACCATATATTTT	CASSRGQTRNTIYF
TRBV7-2	.	TRBJ2-7	once	TGTGCCAGCTCCCGCGCGGGTATAGAGACCTACGAGCAGTACTTC	CASSRAGIETYEQYF
TRBV27	TRBD2	TRBJ2-2	few	TGTGCCAGCAGTCCAGGGACTAGCGGGAGGGCCTTCGGGGAGCTGTTTTTT	CASSPGTSGRAFGELFF
TRBV5-1	.	TRBJ1-1	.	TGCGCCAGCAGCTTGGACCGGATAATGAGGTCTGAAGCTTTCTTT	CASSLDRIMRSEAFF
TRBV6-5	.	TRBJ2-7	.	TGTGCCAGCAGTTCTCCCAAACAGGACCTACGGCAGTACTTC	CASSSPKQDLRQYF
TRBV11-2	.	TRBJ2-5	.	TGTGCCAGCAGCACAGGCCCGGTGCAAGAGACCCAGTACTTC	CASSTGPVQETQYF
TRBV19	TRBD2	TRBJ2-2	.	TGTGCCAGCCTTCCTCCGCTAGCGGGATTAAAGGGCGGGGAGCTGTTTTTT	CASLPPLAGLKGGELFF
TRBV7-9	.	TRBJ2-3	.	TGTGCCAGCAGCTACGGTCTCGCTAGCACAGATACGCAGTATTTT	CASSYGLASTDTQYF
TRBV9	.	TRBJ1-3	few	TGTGCCAGCAGCGTAGACGGAGTCTCTGGAAACACCATATATTTT	CASSVDGVSGNTIYF
TRBV28	.	TRBJ1-2	few	TGTGCCAGCAGTCCCCCGGGGGGATTAGCTAACTATGGCTACACCTTC	CASSPPGGLANYGYTF
TRBV19	TRBD1	TRBJ1-1	.	TGTGCCAGTAGTACACAGGGGACTGAAGCTTTCTTT	CASSTQGTEAFF
TRBV9	.	TRBJ1-4	.	TGTGCCAGCAGCCCACGGACTTCAACTAATGAAAAACTGTTTTTT	CASSPRTSTNEKLFF
TRBV6-5	.	TRBJ1-1	once	TGTGCCAGCACCCTCTCTCAGGCGGGCACTGAAGCTTTCTTT	CASTLSQAGTEAFF
TRBV5-6	TRBD1	TRBJ1-5	.	TGTGCCAGCAGCCCCCGGACAGGGGGCAATCAGCCCCAGCATTTT	CASSPRTGGNQPQHF
TRBV2	TRBD1	TRBJ2-7	.	TGTGCCAGCACCCTAGACAGGGGCCCCTACGAGCAGTACTTC	CASTLDRGPYEQYF
TRBV19	TRBD1	TRBJ1-6	few	TGTGCCAGTAGTACCAGGGGGCAAGGCTATAATTCACCCCTCCACTTT	CASSTRGQGYNSPLHF
TRBV7-2	TRBD2	TRBJ2-4	.	TGTGCCAGCAGCTTGGGACTAGCGGGACCTCTAGCCAAAAACATTCAGTACTTC	CASSLGLAGPLAKNIQYF
TRBV7-3	TRBD2	TRBJ2-3	.	TGTGCCAGCAGCCCAATGGGACTAGCGGGAGGGCCGGGCACAGATACGCAGTATTTT	CASSPMGLAGGPGTDTQYF
TRBV6-1	TRBD2	TRBJ2-4	few	TGTGCCAGCAGTGAAGAGGAGGGCGGGGGAACCATTCAGTACTTC	CASSEEEGGGTIQYF
TRBV9	TRBD2	TRBJ2-1	few	TGTGCCAGCAGCGTAGGTCCTAGCGGGAGCGATGAGCAGTTCTTC	CASSVGPSGSDEQFF
TRBV2	.	TRBJ2-5	once	TGTGCCAGCAGGAGTACGGGCCAAGAGACCCAGTACTTC	CASRSTGQETQYF
TRBV7-9	.	TRBJ1-6	.	TGTGCCAGCAGCACGGGGGGGACACCCCTCCACTTT	CASSTGGTPLHF
TRBV7-2	TRBD1	TRBJ2-7	.	TGTGCCAGCAGCCCCCGACAGGGGGGCTCCTACGAGCAGTACTTC	CASSPRQGGSYEQYF